The sequence of this TCR beta chain was determined in a study of shared clonotypes between healthy human individuals. The authors' processing: With immunoSEQ giving junction-only sequences and no quality scores, filtering differed. Profiling relied on immunoSEQ multiplex PCR, and the TCRdb table lists in-frame clones only, not all of them. For V, J and clone size, that table is used; D and trimming come from the DNA. The sample lists millions of clones; over 85% were seen once. The CDR3 totals 13 residues. Germline assignment: CDR1 KGHSH and CDR2 LQKENI. V lost 5 bases to trimming and J lost 3 bases, with 10 bases between them. This clone appeared a few times. Antigen: not known. This same CDR3 is encoded by further DNA sequences in the sample. Study-wide points: Generally, estimated richness proved larger in naive subsets than it did in memory subsets.

This rearrangement joins TRBV18 to TRBJ1-1; no definite D call. The sequencing input was naive CD4+ T cells sorted from blood. Described subset: CD45RA+ positively selected. This TCR came from a man between 18 and 35 years old in good health. The CDR3 bases are TGTGCCAGCTCATTAAGCGGGGACACTGAAGCTTTCTTT. Protein sequence: CASSLSGDTEAFF.